A selection of T cell receptor beta chains follows, all from one sample in a study of blood T cell repertoires in COVID-19. Here immunoSEQ multiplex PCR was the method, and the copy in TCRdb shows in-frame clones only, minus some. The sample holds approximately 260,000 clones, more than 65% seen once. Sequencing was done on a sample of peripheral blood. The receptors shown here come from a woman aged 40 to 50 with active or convalescent COVID-19. Each CDR3 is given with its conserved first and last residue. Each record gives: clone size, D gene, J gene, V gene, CDR3 protein, CDR3 DNA. D genes are given only for firm matches. Some rows mark clone size as missing; the rest say once, few, many or name a class of expanded clone.

>once|TRBD2|TRBJ2-5|TRBV5-1
CASSLERGEETQYF
TGCGCCAGCAGCTTGGAGCGGGGGGAGGAGACCCAGTACTTC
>NA|NA|TRBJ1-5|TRBV4-2
CASSQATADQPQHF
TGTGCCAGCAGCCAAGCAACAGCAGATCAGCCCCAGCATTTT
>NA|NA|TRBJ1-1|TRBV5-1
CASSLEGSYTEAFF
TGCGCCAGCAGCTTGGAAGGGAGTTACACTGAAGCTTTCTTT
>NA|NA|TRBJ2-7|TRBV7-6
CASSLERPSPPSEQYF
TGTGCCAGCAGCTTAGAGCGTCCCAGTCCCCCGAGCGAGCAGTACTTC
>NA|NA|TRBJ2-7|TRBV27
CASSSYYEQYF
TGTGCCAGCAGTTCCTACTACGAGCAGTACTTC
>NA|TRBD2|TRBJ2-1|TRBV7-3
CASSLSGGSYNEQFF
TGTGCCAGCAGCTTAAGCGGGGGCTCCTACAATGAGCAGTTCTTC
>few|NA|TRBJ1-1|TRBV5-1
CASSLLAGNTEAFF
TGCGCCAGCAGCCTCCTGGCGGGGAACACTGAAGCTTTCTTT
>once|NA|TRBJ2-5|TRBV7-9
CASSRPSGAETQYF
TGTGCCAGCAGCCGACCTTCTGGGGCCGAGACCCAGTACTTC
>NA|NA|TRBJ1-1|TRBV30
CAWGLVNTEAFF
TGTGCCTGGGGACTGGTGAACACTGAAGCTTTCTTT
>NA|NA|TRBJ1-1|TRBV2
CASRDMNTEAFF
TGTGCCAGCAGGGACATGAACACTGAAGCTTTCTTT
>NA|NA|TRBJ1-5|TRBV7-2
CASSSYSNQPQHF
TGTGCCAGCAGCTCGTATAGCAATCAGCCCCAGCATTTT
>few|NA|TRBJ2-2|TRBV5-1
CASSSHRVGNTGELFF
TGCGCCAGCAGCTCCCACAGGGTGGGGAACACCGGGGAGCTGTTTTTT
>NA|TRBD1|TRBJ2-7|TRBV9
CASSTVGTGGEQYF
TGTGCCAGCAGCACAGTCGGGACAGGGGGCGAGCAGTACTTC
>NA|NA|TRBJ2-7|TRBV29-1
CSVEVLGREDEQYF
TGCAGCGTTGAAGTTCTGGGCAGGGAGGACGAGCAGTACTTC
>few|NA|TRBJ1-2|TRBV18
CASSPTQGSNYGYTF
TGTGCCAGCTCACCAACACAGGGTTCGAACTATGGCTACACCTTC
>NA|TRBD1|TRBJ1-2|TRBV5-5
CASSAGFDRAGGYTF
TGTGCCAGCAGCGCGGGGTTCGACAGGGCCGGGGGCTACACCTTC
>NA|TRBD1|TRBJ2-7|TRBV10-2
CASSEKQGAAYEQYF
TGCGCCAGCAGTGAGAAGCAGGGGGCCGCCTACGAGCAGTACTTC
>few|TRBD1|TRBJ1-1|TRBV5-4
CASSWDRGMNTEAFF
TGTGCCAGCAGCTGGGACAGGGGAATGAACACTGAAGCTTTCTTT
>NA|NA|TRBJ2-7|TRBV7-3
CASSLQGPGEQYF
TGTGCCAGCAGCTTACAGGGGCCGGGCGAGCAGTACTTC
>NA|TRBD2|TRBJ2-3|TRBV2
CASDLSGASGDTQYF
TGTGCCAGCGACCTTAGCGGGGCCTCCGGAGATACGCAGTATTTT
>NA|TRBD1|TRBJ1-5|TRBV29-1
CSVGTGINQPQHF
TGCAGCGTTGGGACAGGGATCAATCAGCCCCAGCATTTT
>NA|NA|TRBJ2-5|TRBV29-1
CSVQGIIGGGPSVGETQYF
TGCAGCGTTCAAGGGATAATAGGGGGTGGACCATCAGTAGGTGAGACCCAGTACTTC
>NA|NA|TRBJ2-5|TRBV5-1
CASSLGTSPKETQYF
TGCGCCAGCAGCTTGGGAACTAGCCCAAAGGAGACCCAGTACTTC
>NA|TRBD1|TRBJ1-4|TRBV14
CASSRSGTGPTNEKLFF
TGTGCCAGCAGCCGTTCCGGGACAGGCCCAACTAATGAAAAACTGTTTTTT
>NA|TRBD2|TRBJ2-5|TRBV7-3
CASSLGTSGQETQYF
TGTGCCAGCAGCTTAGGGACTAGCGGTCAAGAGACCCAGTACTTC
>NA|NA|TRBJ1-1|TRBV5-6
CASSFVGEAFF
TGTGCCAGCAGCTTTGTCGGTGAGGCTTTCTTT
>NA|TRBD2|TRBJ2-1|TRBV19
CASSIRLAGWDRQFF
TGTGCCAGTAGTATTCGGCTAGCGGGGTGGGATAGGCAGTTCTTC
>NA|NA|TRBJ1-4|TRBV6-5
CASRGSPNEKLFF
TGTGCCAGCAGGGGGAGTCCTAATGAAAAACTGTTTTTT
>few|TRBD1|TRBJ1-3|TRBV28
CVSGGGGNTIYF
TGTGTATCAGGGGGTGGTGGAAACACCATATATTTT
>NA|TRBD1|TRBJ1-1|TRBV28
CASTGQFMNTEAFF
TGTGCCAGCACGGGACAGTTCATGAACACTGAAGCTTTCTTT
>NA|NA|TRBJ1-4|TRBV19
CASARLKGTNEKLFF
TGTGCCTCGGCCAGGCTAAAGGGGACTAATGAAAAACTGTTTTTT
>NA|NA|TRBJ2-2|TRBV28
CASTAGGPGVFTGELFF
TGTGCCAGCACCGCAGGAGGGCCGGGGGTTTTCACCGGGGAGCTGTTTTTT
>NA|NA|TRBJ2-1|TRBV20-1
CSARRGYEQFF
TGCAGTGCTAGAAGGGGGTATGAGCAGTTCTTC
>NA|NA|TRBJ1-2|TRBV5-1
CASSPGDYGYTF
TGCGCCAGCAGTCCAGGGGACTATGGCTACACCTTC
>NA|TRBD2|TRBJ2-1|TRBV30
CAWSPGGGIYNEQFF
TGTGCCTGGAGCCCCGGGGGGGGCATCTACAATGAGCAGTTCTTC
>NA|NA|TRBJ1-5|TRBV21-1
CASSNPPQGPSSNQPQHF
TGTGCCAGCAGCAATCCCCCACAGGGGCCTTCTAGCAATCAGCCCCAGCATTTT
>few|NA|TRBJ1-5|TRBV20-1
CSASPGVNTNQPQHF
TGCAGTGCTAGTCCGGGGGTCAACACCAATCAGCCCCAGCATTTT
>NA|NA|TRBJ1-5|TRBV6-1
CASSEGAGVGNQPQHF
TGTGCCAGCAGTGAAGGGGCAGGGGTTGGCAATCAGCCCCAGCATTTT
>NA|NA|TRBJ2-7|TRBV2
CASSLRSSGSYEQYF
TGTGCCAGCAGCTTAAGGAGTAGCGGCTCCTACGAGCAGTACTTC
>few|NA|TRBJ1-5|TRBV27
CASSLDRYQPQHF
TGTGCCAGCAGTTTAGACAGGTATCAGCCCCAGCATTTT
>NA|NA|TRBJ1-6|TRBV9
CASSVGHSNSPLHF
TGTGCCAGCAGCGTAGGGCACAGTAATTCACCCCTCCACTTT
>once|NA|TRBJ2-6|TRBV15
CATSRERRNSGANVLTF
TGTGCCACCAGCAGAGAGAGGAGGAACTCTGGGGCCAACGTCCTGACTTTC
>NA|NA|TRBJ2-1|TRBV5-5
CASSFLAGRDNEQFF
TGTGCCAGCAGCTTTTTAGCAGGGCGAGACAATGAGCAGTTCTTC
>once|TRBD1|TRBJ1-4|TRBV10-3
CAIRDRGGEKLFF
TGTGCCATCAGGGACAGGGGTGGTGAAAAACTGTTTTTT